Presented here are 20 T cell receptor beta chains from one specimen sequenced in a study of T cell repertoires in cytomegalovirus infection. One entry per CDR3 protein results from TCRdb running MiXCR on the reads. Among about 830,000 distinct CDR3 sequences, approximately 29% were seen once, and the ten largest hold about an eighth. Their target antigens are unknown. The sequences come from cultured CD8+ T cells from PBMCs, collected from culture after CMV antigen stimulation. Source of these receptors: a human donor in good health (CMV status not recorded). Some clones in this sample may be carry-over from other donors' samples.

The sample holds many counts of this clonotype. The rearrangement uses TRBV12-3 or TRBV12-4 and TRBJ1-4; D gene uncertain. The CDR3 spans 11 residues. V was pared by 3 bases and J by 6 bases, with 2 bases between. The CDR3 loop reads CASSFDEKLFF. In DNA, the CDR3 is TGTGCCAGCAGTTTTGATGAAAAACTGTTTTTT.

This rearrangement joins TRBV6-5 to TRBJ2-7; possibly TRBD1 or TRBD2 for D (5 bases each). Germline CDR1 is MNHEY and CDR2 is SVGAGI. The CDR3 runs to 19 residues. With 0 bases removed from V and 4 bases from J, the gap between germline ends came to 25 bases. The CDR3 loop reads CASSYSGSLTGLPFYEQYF. As DNA, the CDR3 is TGTGCCAGCAGTTACTCCGGGTCTCTGACGGGGCTTCCCTTTTACGAGCAGTACTTC.

The chain recombines TRBV10-3 with TRBJ2-7; D unclear. Per germline, CDR1 ENHRY and CDR2 SYGVKD. The CDR3 loop spans 13 amino acids. V lost 0 bases and J 3 bases, leaving 6 bases between the germline ends. The CDR3 is CAISESNSYEQYV. The CDR3 DNA follows: TGTGCCATCAGTGAGTCGAACAGCTACGAGCAGTACGTC.

This clonotype was seen only a few times. V usage is TRBV12-3 or TRBV12-4 and J usage is TRBJ2-7, with D perhaps matching TRBD1 (6 bases). The length of the CDR3 is 16 residues. Trimming stripped 4 bases from V and 0 bases from J, with 16 bases between. The CDR3 here is CASSYEIRTASYEQYF. Written as DNA, the CDR3 is TGTGCCAGCAGTTACGAAATACGGACAGCCTCCTACGAGCAGTACTTC.

This clonotype was counted at least ten times. The V call is TRBV7-6, the J call TRBJ1-1; TRBD1 matches at 7 bases. The CDR3 loop spans 12 amino acids. V gave up 5 bases and J gave up 10 bases; unmatched junction bases: 7. The V gene's germline CDR1 is SGHVS and CDR2 FNYEAQ. The CDR3 region has the DNA TGTGCCAGCAGCAAACAGGGGAGGAGAGCTTTCTTT. It is translated as CASSKQGRRAFF.

The chain has TRBV2 and TRBJ1-2; TRBD1 aligns across 11 bases. V lost 11 bases, J lost 8 bases, and 13 bases stayed unmatched. The CDR3 consists of 14 residues. Germline assignment: CDR1 SNHLY and CDR2 FYNNEI. This CDR3 is CAGPDRGLLGGYTF. The CDR3 bases are TGTGCCGGCCCGGACAGGGGGCTTCTAGGAGGCTACACCTTC.

The genes are TRBV9 and TRBJ1-1; 7 bases line up with TRBD1. This CDR3 contains 16 residues. The V gene end was trimmed by 4 bases and the J gene end by 1 base; junction bases not matched to a gene: 10. Germline CDR1 and CDR2: SGDLS and YYNGEE. The CDR3 sequence: CASSPTGAAGNTEAFF. DNA for the CDR3: TGTGCCAGCAGCCCCACAGGGGCCGCCGGGAACACTGAAGCTTTCTTT.

The chain is built from TRBV5-1 and TRBJ2-2, with 11 bases lining up with TRBD2. Germline lookup yields CDR1 SGHRS and CDR2 YFSETQ. The CDR3 consists of 17 residues. The ends lost 4 bases at V and 7 bases at J; junction bases unmatched: 12. CDR3 protein: CASSPATSGAGGGELFF. For the CDR3, the DNA is TGCGCCAGCAGCCCCGCGACTAGCGGGGCGGGCGGCGGGGAGCTGTTTTTT. Full variable domain (rest looked up from reference TRBV5-1 and TRBJ2-2): KAGVTQTPRYLIKTRGQQVTLSCSPISGHRSVSWYQQTPGQGLQFLFEYFSETQRNKGNFPGRFSGRQFSNSRSEMNVSTLELGDSALYLCASSPATSGAGGGELFFGEGSRLTVL.

The J gene is TRBJ1-1, the V gene TRBV7-8; tentatively, D is TRBD1 (6 bases). V lost 3 bases and J 1 base, leaving 15 bases between the germline ends. The V gene's germline CDR1 is SGHVS and CDR2 FQNEAQ. The CDR3 is 16 residues long. The CDR3 region has the DNA TGTGCCAGCAGCTTGACAGGAACTACGGGGAACACTGAAGCTTTCTTT. Protein product: CASSLTGTTGNTEAFF.

The chain carries TRBV23-1 and TRBJ1-1; D is unclear. TRBV23-1 is given ORF status, its function remaining uncertain. V was pared by 7 bases and J by 0 bases, with 12 bases between. The CDR3 is 14 amino acids. The CDR3 spells CASIVRIMNTEAFF. As DNA, the CDR3 is TGCGCCAGCATAGTCCGGATTATGAACACTGAAGCTTTCTTT.

The chain combines TRBV28 with TRBJ2-1, with a possible D match to TRBD1 (6 bases). CDR3 length: 23 amino acids. V was cut by 7 bases and J by 0 bases, with 37 bases left in between. Germline lookup yields CDR1 MDHEN and CDR2 SYDVKM. In DNA, the CDR3 is TGTGCCAGCAAGGGATTAACAGGGTTGCCCCAGGGTGGGGGCTACAGCTCCTACAATGAGCAGTTCTTC. This codes for CASKGLTGLPQGGGYSSYNEQFF.

This clonotype showed up just a few times. V gene TRBV27 combines with J gene TRBJ2-4; 8 bases line up with TRBD1. CDR3 size: 17 residues. CDR1 is MNHEY, CDR2 SMNVEV, per germline (reference sequence). Unmatched junction bases numbered 13, after V lost 5 bases and J lost 4 bases. CDR3 amino acids: CASSTMTGVRGKNIQYF. The CDR3 coding sequence is TGTGCCAGCAGTACCATGACAGGGGTTCGGGGGAAAAACATTCAGTACTTC.

The chain couples TRBV2 to TRBJ1-1, with a weak D call TRBD1 (5 bases). CDR1 is SNHLY, CDR2 FYNNEI, per germline. V was cut by 6 bases and J by 2 bases, with 16 bases left in between. This CDR3 is built from 15 residues. CDR3 nucleotides: TGTGCCAGCAGACTCACCTCGACAGAAAACACTGAAGCTTTCTTT. It encodes CASRLTSTENTEAFF.

This clonotype has a handful of counts. The chain joins TRBV7-9 to TRBJ2-1, with 8 bases fitting TRBD2. Germline V gene data show CDR1 as SEHNR and CDR2 as FQNEAQ (reference sequence). The V segment lost 5 bases and the J segment 4 bases; nucleotides outside the gene matches: 10. CDR3 length equals 16 residues. The CDR3 here is CASSHPERGPYNEQFF. CDR3 DNA sequence: TGTGCCAGCAGCCACCCGGAGCGGGGGCCTTACAATGAGCAGTTCTTC.

In this sample, this clonotype turned up a few times. V usage is TRBV5-6 and J usage is TRBJ2-1; tentatively, D is TRBD1 (6 bases). The V end was cut by 0 bases, the J end by 0 bases, with 16 bases between. The CDR3 has 18 amino acids. CDR1 and CDR2 (germline): SGHDT, YYEEEE. The CDR3 coding sequence is TGTGCCAGCAGCTTGGGGGTGTACAGGGTCGGCTCCTACAATGAGCAGTTCTTC. Translation: CASSLGVYRVGSYNEQFF. The full variable domain, completed using reference TRBV5-6 and TRBJ2-1, is DAGVTQSPTHLIKTRGQQVTLRCSPKSGHDTVSWYQQALGQGPQFIFQYYEEEERQRGNFPDRFSGHQFPNYSSELNVNALLLGDSALYLCASSLGVYRVGSYNEQFFGPGTRLTVL.

The rearrangement joins TRBV6-6 to TRBJ2-3; 13 bases line up with TRBD2. With 0 bases clipped from V and 2 bases from J, the junction kept 5 bases outside the gene matches. This CDR3 spans 18 amino acids. CDR1 is MNHNY, CDR2 SVGAGI, per germline (reference sequence). The CDR3 region has the DNA TGTGCCAGCAGTTACTCCAGACTAGCGGGGGGATTCACAGATACGCAGTATTTT. The encoded protein is CASSYSRLAGGFTDTQYF.

Remarks on this clonotype: A much larger clone differs by one base, so this may be a read error. This chain connects TRBV7-2 to TRBJ1-2; the match to TRBD1 covers 7 bases. V lost 9 bases and J lost 0; bases outside the gene matches: 10. Germline V gene data show CDR1 as SGHTA and CDR2 as FQGNSA. There are 15 residues in the CDR3. CDR3 nucleotide sequence: TGTGCCAGGAGCAACCGACAGGGAGCTAACTATGGCTACACCTTC. Translating gives CARSNRQGANYGYTF.

The sample holds many counts of this clonotype. V is TRBV7-2 and J is TRBJ2-1; D is perhaps TRBD2 (6 bases). V was shortened by 6 bases and J by 0 bases, with 15 bases between the two germline ends. Germline CDR1 is SGHTA and CDR2 is FQGNSA. The CDR3 is made up of 16 amino acids. The CDR3 reads CASRIFRGSSYNEQFF. CDR3 bases: TGTGCCAGCAGGATTTTTCGGGGGAGCTCCTACAATGAGCAGTTCTTC.

The chain links TRBV27 to TRBJ1-5; weak D call: TRBD1 (5 bases). The germline gives CDR1 MNHEY, CDR2 SMNVEV (reference sequence). Trimming cost V 5 bases and J 6 bases, with 20 bases left between them. The CDR3 loop spans 16 amino acids. This CDR3 is CASSPNGLGGGQPQHF. The CDR3 bases are TGTGCCAGCAGTCCCAATGGTTTGGGCGGGGGTCAGCCCCAGCATTTT.

The chain carries TRBV10-3 and TRBJ2-3, with D possibly being TRBD1 (6 bases). The CDR3 extends over 14 amino acids. The germline V gene has CDR1 ENHRY and CDR2 SYGVKD. The V and J ends lost 7 bases and 3 bases respectively, with 14 bases between them. As DNA, the CDR3 is TGTGCCATCACGGTAGCAACAGGGACAGATACGCAGTATTTT. The encoded protein is CAITVATGTDTQYF.